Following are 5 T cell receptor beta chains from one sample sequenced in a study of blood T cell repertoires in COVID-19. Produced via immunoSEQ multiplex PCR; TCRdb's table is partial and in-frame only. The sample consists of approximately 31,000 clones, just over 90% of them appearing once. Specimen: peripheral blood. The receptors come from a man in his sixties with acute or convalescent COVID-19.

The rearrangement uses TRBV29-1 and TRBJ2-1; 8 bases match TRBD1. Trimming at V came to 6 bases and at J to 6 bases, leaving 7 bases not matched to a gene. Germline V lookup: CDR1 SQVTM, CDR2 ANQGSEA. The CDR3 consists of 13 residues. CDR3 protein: CSVKPDRVNEQFF. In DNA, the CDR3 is TGCAGCGTAAAACCGGACAGGGTCAATGAGCAGTTCTTC.

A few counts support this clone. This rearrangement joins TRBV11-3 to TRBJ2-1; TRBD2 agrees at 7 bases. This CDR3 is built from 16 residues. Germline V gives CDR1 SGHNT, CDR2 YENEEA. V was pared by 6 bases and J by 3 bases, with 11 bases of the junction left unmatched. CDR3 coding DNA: TGTGCCAGCAGTTCGTATCTAGCGGCGATCTACAATGAGCAGTTCTTC. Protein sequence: CASSSYLAAIYNEQFF.

The CDR3 loop is CASSPARDRGQNGYTF. DNA of the CDR3: TGTGCCAGCAGCCCCGCCCGGGACAGGGGGCAAAATGGCTACACCTTC. The gene calls are TRBV27 and TRBJ1-2; 12 bases match TRBD1. The CDR3 is 16 residues long. The junction had 11 bases not matched to a gene; V was cut back by 6 bases and J by 6 bases. Germline lookup yields CDR1 MNHEY and CDR2 SMNVEV (reference sequence).

The CDR3 DNA reads TGTGCCAGCAGCCCCTTGGCGGGAGGTAACACCGGGGAGCTGTTTTTT. The encoded protein is CASSPLAGGNTGELFF. V usage is TRBV11-3 and J usage is TRBJ2-2; 8 bases are a match to TRBD2. Unmatched junction bases numbered 7, after V lost 5 bases and J lost 2 bases. CDR1 and CDR2 (germline): SGHNT, YENEEA. The length of the CDR3 is 16 residues.

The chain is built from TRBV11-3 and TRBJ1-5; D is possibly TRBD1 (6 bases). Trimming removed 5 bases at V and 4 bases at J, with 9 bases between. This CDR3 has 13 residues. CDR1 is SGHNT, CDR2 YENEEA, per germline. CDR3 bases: TGTGCCAGCAGCCACAGGGTTAATCAGCCCCAGCATTTT. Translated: CASSHRVNQPQHF.